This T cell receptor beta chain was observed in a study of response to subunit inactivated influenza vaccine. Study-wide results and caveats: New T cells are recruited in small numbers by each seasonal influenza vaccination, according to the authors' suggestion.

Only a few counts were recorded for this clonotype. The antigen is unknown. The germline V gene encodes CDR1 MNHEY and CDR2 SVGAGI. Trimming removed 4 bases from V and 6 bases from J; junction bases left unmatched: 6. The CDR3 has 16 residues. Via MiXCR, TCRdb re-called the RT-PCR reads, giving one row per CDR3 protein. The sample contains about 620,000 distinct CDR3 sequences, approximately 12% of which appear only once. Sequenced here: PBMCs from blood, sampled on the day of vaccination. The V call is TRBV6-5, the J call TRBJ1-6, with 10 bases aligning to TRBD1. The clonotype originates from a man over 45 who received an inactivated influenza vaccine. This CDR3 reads CASSWGQGSRNSPLHF. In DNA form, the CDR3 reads TGTGCCAGCAGTTGGGGACAGGGGAGTCGTAATTCACCCCTCCACTTT.